The 31 T cell receptor beta chains in this list originate from one sample, sequenced in a study of siplizumab effects on memory and regulatory T cells. TCRdb's copy holds only in-frame clones and misses some; the assay was immunoSEQ multiplex PCR. The data show roughly 100,000 clones, roughly 96% seen once. Sequenced material: naive CD4+ T cells sorted from blood. These receptors were collected from a human donor in good health.

The V call is TRBV5-1, the J call TRBJ2-3; no firm D call. Trimming left V 0 bases short and J 0 bases short, with 5 bases between. This CDR3 is 14 amino acids long. Germline V CDR1 and CDR2: SGHRS, YFSETQ. The CDR3 protein is CASSLDKSTDTQYF. Written as DNA, the CDR3 is TGCGCCAGCAGCTTGGACAAGAGCACAGATACGCAGTATTTT.

This clone was recorded once. The rearrangement joins TRBV11-1 to TRBJ2-2, with D possibly matching TRBD1 (5 bases). This CDR3 has 16 amino acids. V lost 2 bases and J lost 1, with 11 bases in between. Germline CDR1 is SGHAT and CDR2 is FQDESV (reference sequence). In DNA form, the CDR3 reads TGTGCCAGCAGCTTATCCCGAACAGGGAACACCGGGGAGCTGTTTTTT. Its translation: CASSLSRTGNTGELFF. Supplemented by reference TRBV11-1 and TRBJ2-2, the full variable domain reads EAEVAQSPRYKITEKSQAVAFWCDPISGHATLYWYRQILGQGPELLVQFQDESVVDDSQLPKDRFSAERLKGVDSTLKIQPAELGDSAMYLCASSLSRTGNTGELFFGEGSRLTVL.

The genes are TRBV11-2 and TRBJ2-7, with D unclear. Trimming took off 5 bases at V and 5 bases at J, with 13 bases between the two ends. This CDR3 comprises 13 residues. Germline CDR1 is SGHAT and CDR2 is FQNNGV. The CDR3 DNA follows: TGTGCCAGCAGCCCGATAGGGCCTCACGAGCAGTACTTC. This sequence encodes CASSPIGPHEQYF.

The chain uses TRBV6-1 and TRBJ1-4; D remains ambiguous. CDR1 is MNHNS and CDR2 is SASEGT in the germline V gene. Trimming removed 2 bases from V and 4 bases from J, with 11 bases in between. The CDR3 extends over 15 amino acids. The CDR3 spells CASSETSSFNEKLFF. The CDR3 coding sequence is TGTGCCAGCAGTGAAACCAGCAGCTTTAATGAAAAACTGTTTTTT.

The chain recombines TRBV6-4 with TRBJ2-5; the match to TRBD2 covers 8 bases. Germline trimming cut 4 bases from V and 4 bases from J; bases unmatched to any gene: 5. CDR1 and CDR2 from the germline V gene are MRHNA and SNTAGT. The CDR3 has 14 amino acids. The CDR3 DNA follows: TGTGCCAGCAGTGCGGGGGGGCCGGGAGAGACCCAGTACTTC. This gives the protein CASSAGGPGETQYF.

The chain links TRBV7-2 to TRBJ2-3, with D unresolved. V lost 5 bases and J lost 2, with 5 bases in between. The CDR3 has 12 amino acids. Germline V lookup: CDR1 SGHTA, CDR2 FQGNSA. CDR3 DNA: TGTGCCAGCAGCGACGCCACAGATACGCAGTATTTT. This encodes CASSDATDTQYF. The variable domain in full, with the rest retrieved from reference TRBV7-2 and TRBJ2-3, is GAGVSQSPSNKVTEKGKDVELRCDPISGHTALYWYRQSLGQGLEFLIYFQGNSAPDKSGLPSDRFSAERTGGSVSTLTIQRTQQEDSAVYLCASSDATDTQYFGPGTRLTVL.

The V gene is TRBV5-5, the J gene TRBJ1-1; no clear D gene. This CDR3 contains 14 residues. V lost 3 bases and J 7 bases, leaving 16 bases between the germline ends. The germline CDR1 and CDR2 sequences are SGHKS and YYEKEE (reference sequence). This CDR3 is CASSSGTGYGEAFF. CDR3 DNA sequence: TGTGCCAGCAGCTCAGGTACGGGGTATGGTGAAGCTTTCTTT.

This chain uses TRBV5-1 with TRBJ1-2, with 8 bases that match TRBD1. In germline, CDR1 is SGHRS, CDR2 YFSETQ. This CDR3 spans 12 amino acids. V dropped 3 bases and J dropped 7; count of bases not matched to a gene: 2. The DNA of the CDR3 is TGCGCCAGCAGCTCCGACAGGGGTGGCTACACCTTC. Its protein is CASSSDRGGYTF.

V usage is TRBV5-4 and J usage is TRBJ1-5; no definite D call. Germline lookup yields CDR1 SGHNT and CDR2 YYREEE (reference sequence). This CDR3 has 16 residues. The V end lost 0 bases, the J end lost 4 bases, and 14 bases lay between the germline ends. DNA for the CDR3: TGTGCCAGCAGCTTGGATCCAGGACCGGAAAATCAGCCCCAGCATTTT. Residues: CASSLDPGPENQPQHF.

The chain has TRBV4-3 and TRBJ1-1; no definite D call. The CDR3 spans 11 residues. Trimming removed 6 bases from V and 2 bases from J, with 4 bases in between. CDR1 LGHNA and CDR2 YSLEER come from the germline V gene. The CDR3 sequence is CASRSNTEAFF. CDR3 in DNA: TGCGCCAGCAGGAGTAACACTGAAGCTTTCTTT.

This sequence joins TRBV27 and TRBJ1-1; D remains ambiguous. This CDR3 contains 11 residues. Germline CDR1 MNHEY, CDR2 SMNVEV (reference sequence). The germline V and J ends were trimmed by 7 bases and 7 bases, with 10 bases remaining between them. CDR3 protein: CASNGEGEAFF. The CDR3 DNA follows: TGTGCCAGCAATGGGGAGGGTGAAGCTTTCTTT.

The chain recombines TRBV5-5 with TRBJ1-5, with D unresolved. Germline V gene data show CDR1 as SGHKS and CDR2 as YYEKEE (reference sequence). This CDR3 region has 12 residues. V was clipped by 0 bases and J by 3 bases, with 1 base between them. The CDR3 bases are TGTGCCAGCAGCTTGGCCAATCAGCCCCAGCATTTT. Encoded protein: CASSLANQPQHF.

V is TRBV5-6 and J is TRBJ1-2; D is undetermined. Germline V lookup: CDR1 SGHDT, CDR2 YYEEEE. Trimming left V 6 bases short and J 2 bases short, with 20 bases between. The CDR3 extends over 16 amino acids. The CDR3 region is CASNGRWSHGNYGYTF. DNA of the CDR3: TGTGCCAGCAATGGCAGGTGGTCTCATGGAAACTATGGCTACACCTTC.

The genes are TRBV4-2 and TRBJ2-5; 7 bases are shared with TRBD2. CDR1 and CDR2 from the germline V gene are LGHNA and YNFKEQ. The CDR3 loop spans 13 amino acids. V shed 0 bases, J shed 9 bases, and the junction held 4 bases outside the gene matches. CDR3 DNA: TGTGCCAGCAGCCAAGATCGGCGGGGGTCCCAGTACTTC. Translating it yields CASSQDRRGSQYF.

The chain uses TRBV7-9 and TRBJ1-4, with D tentatively TRBD1 (5 bases). This CDR3 is 15 amino acids long. Germline V gene data show CDR1 as SEHNR and CDR2 as FQNEAQ (reference sequence). Trimming took 4 bases from V and 0 from J, leaving 9 bases between them. CDR3 residues: CASSYRQPTNEKLFF. The CDR3 DNA is TGTGCCAGCAGCTACAGACAGCCAACTAATGAAAAACTGTTTTTT.

The chain uses TRBV5-1 and TRBJ2-5; 7 nucleotides line up with TRBD1. Trimming removed 0 bases from V and 5 bases from J; junction bases left unmatched: 1. Germline V gives CDR1 SGHRS, CDR2 YFSETQ. There are 13 residues in the CDR3. The CDR3 bases are TGCGCCAGCAGCTTGGGACAGGGTGAGACCCAGTACTTC. Residues: CASSLGQGETQYF.

CDR3 sequence reads: CASSSQGGQTQYF. CDR3 bases: TGTGCCAGCAGTTCACAGGGGGGTCAGACCCAGTACTTC. V and J are TRBV28 and TRBJ2-5, with 8 nucleotides matching TRBD1. Losses at the gene ends were 4 bases for V and 6 bases for J; bases not matched to a gene: 4. The CDR3 runs 13 residues. Germline-derived CDR1 and CDR2 are MDHEN and SYDVKM.

The chain joins TRBV7-9 to TRBJ1-6; D ambiguous. From germline, CDR1 is SEHNR and CDR2 FQNEAQ (reference sequence). V was clipped by 1 base and J by 3 bases, with 7 bases between them. CDR3 size: 15 residues. The CDR3 DNA reads TGTGCCAGCAGCTTAGAGAACAGCTATAATTCACCCCTCCACTTT. Protein product: CASSLENSYNSPLHF.

The V and J genes are TRBV5-1 and TRBJ2-3; TRBD2 aligns across 8 bases. Germline-derived CDR1 and CDR2 are SGHRS and YFSETQ. CDR3 size: 15 residues. V lost 0 bases to trimming and J lost 4 bases; unmatched junction nucleotides: 4. The CDR3 loop is CASSLVGTRADTQYF. CDR3 sequence (DNA): TGCGCCAGCAGCTTGGTGGGGACTAGGGCAGATACGCAGTATTTT.

The rearrangement joins TRBV18 to TRBJ2-7; perhaps TRBD2 as D (5 bases). The germline V and J ends were trimmed by 2 bases and 2 bases, with 13 bases remaining between them. The CDR3 extends over 15 amino acids. The germline V gene has CDR1 KGHSH and CDR2 LQKENI. In nucleotides, the CDR3 is TGTGCCAGCTCACCAGTGGAAGAGGGTCCCTACGAGCAGTACTTC. Its protein is CASSPVEEGPYEQYF. Drawing the rest from reference TRBV18 and TRBJ2-7, the complete variable domain is NAGVMQNPRHLVRRRGQEARLRCSPMKGHSHVYWYRQLPEEGLKFMVYLQKENIIDESGMPKERFSAEFPKEGPSILRIQQVVRGDSAAYFCASSPVEEGPYEQYFGPGTRLTVT.

This rearrangement joins TRBV28 to TRBJ2-6; TRBD1 or TRBD2 may be the D gene (7 bases each). V was clipped by 8 bases and J by 2 bases, with 16 bases between them. The CDR3 is made up of 16 amino acids. CDR1 and CDR2 (germline): MDHEN, SYDVKM. The DNA for the CDR3 is TGTGCCAGCCGGGGAGGGGGCCCCGCTGGGGCCAACGTCCTGACTTTC. It translates to CASRGGGPAGANVLTF.

The chain has TRBV23-1 and TRBJ2-3; no reliable D call. TRBV23-1 is an ORF, with its function uncertain. V lost 4 bases, J lost 6 bases, and 8 bases lay in between. This CDR3 spans 12 amino acids. The CDR3 region is CASSPRPDTQYF. The CDR3 bases are TGCGCCAGCAGTCCACGACCGGATACGCAGTATTTT.

The chain links TRBV9 to TRBJ2-1; D gene ambiguous. Germline V CDR1 and CDR2: SGDLS, YYNGEE. Trimming left V 2 bases short and J 0 bases short, with 9 bases between. The CDR3 extends over 15 amino acids. The CDR3 DNA sequence: TGTGCCAGCAGCGTTGTTGGCGACTCCTACAATGAGCAGTTCTTC. It is translated as CASSVVGDSYNEQFF.

V is TRBV19 and J is TRBJ1-2; 9 bases agree with TRBD1. Germline lookup yields CDR1 LNHDA and CDR2 SQIVND (reference sequence). V shed 3 bases, J shed 3 bases, and the junction held 11 bases outside the gene matches. The CDR3 has 17 amino acids. CDR3 region: CASSIGGTGSIHYGYTF. In DNA, the CDR3 is TGTGCCAGTAGTATTGGCGGGACAGGGAGCATTCACTATGGCTACACCTTC.

The J gene is TRBJ1-5, the V gene TRBV23-1, with D possibly TRBD1 on 5 matching bases. TRBV23-1 is sorted into the ORF group, with uncertain function. The CDR3 covers 14 residues. With 2 bases removed from V and 9 bases from J, the gap between germline ends came to 14 bases. The CDR3 reads CASSQRDFGSPQHF. The CDR3 DNA reads TGCGCCAGCAGTCAAAGGGACTTCGGTTCGCCCCAGCATTTT.

The chain employs TRBV11-3 and TRBJ2-3, with 14 bases that match TRBD2. V was clipped by 3 bases and J by 6 bases; unmatched bases: 5. Germline V gene sequence: CDR1 SGHNT, CDR2 YENEEA. The CDR3 is 16 amino acids. CDR3: CASSLGLAGARDTQYF. The CDR3 nucleotides are TGTGCCAGCAGCTTGGGACTAGCGGGGGCAAGGGATACGCAGTATTTT.

This chain connects TRBV6-1 to TRBJ1-2; D gene uncertain. CDR3 length: 12 amino acids. Deletions cut 6 bases from V and 8 bases from J, with 13 bases between. The germline CDR1 and CDR2 sequences are MNHNS and SASEGT. Here the CDR3 DNA reads TGTGCCAGCAGGCGGACCGAGGAGGGCTACACCTTC. Translation gives CASRRTEEGYTF.

V usage is TRBV7-2 and J usage is TRBJ2-2; D is uncertain. CDR1 is SGHTA, CDR2 FQGNSA, per germline. Trimming removed 3 bases from V and 3 bases from J, with 11 bases in between. This CDR3 is built from 15 residues. The CDR3 sequence is CASSFRSPDTGELFF. The CDR3 nucleotides read TGTGCCAGCAGCTTTAGGTCTCCAGACACCGGGGAGCTGTTTTTT.

The chain combines TRBV12-5 with TRBJ1-5, with D maybe TRBD1 (6 bases). This CDR3 has 20 amino acids. Germline V CDR1 and CDR2: LGHNT, FRNRAP. With 2 bases removed from V and 4 bases from J, the gap between germline ends came to 27 bases. CDR3 DNA sequence: TGTGCTAGTGGTTTGATACACAGCGTACAGGGACCCCTACCAAATCAGCCCCAGCATTTT. Protein product: CASGLIHSVQGPLPNQPQHF.

The chain has TRBV2 and TRBJ2-3; the match to TRBD1 covers 10 bases. The CDR3 length is 15 residues. With 5 bases clipped from V and 5 bases from J, the junction kept 7 bases outside the gene matches. CDR1 and CDR2 (germline): SNHLY, FYNNEI. The CDR3 DNA sequence: TGTGCCAGCAGTAGGACAGGGGGGACCTTAGATACGCAGTATTTT. This encodes CASSRTGGTLDTQYF.

V is TRBV7-6 and J is TRBJ1-1; D remains unclear. The CDR3 totals 13 residues. The V and J ends lost 3 bases and 1 base respectively, with 6 bases between them. Germline V gene lookup returns CDR1 SGHVS and CDR2 FNYEAQ. The CDR3 here is CASSFGRNTEAFF. CDR3 nucleotide sequence: TGTGCCAGCAGCTTCGGACGGAACACTGAAGCTTTCTTT. The full variable domain, with the rest looked up from reference TRBV7-6 and TRBJ1-1, is GAGVSQSPRYKVTKRGQDVALRCDPISGHVSLYWYRQALGQGPEFLTYFNYEAQQDKSGLPNDRFSAERPEGSISTLTIQRTEQRDSAMYRCASSFGRNTEAFFGQGTRLTVV.